This TCR beta chain was sequenced in a study of shared clonotypes between healthy human individuals. Across the study: CD8 memory received one plate per donor, CD8 naive two, CD4 memory three and CD4 naive three. Study findings and constraints: With four donors compared, roughly 5% of naive CD4 clonotypes were shared.

About this clone: Its target is unknown.

Germline CDR1 and CDR2: MDHEN and SYDVKM. This CDR3 is built from 16 residues. J was trimmed by 4 bases and V by 5 bases; bases with no gene match: 11. CD4+ cells were split into CD45RA+ naive and CD45RA-negative memory subsets. Produced via immunoSEQ multiplex PCR; TCRdb's table is partial and in-frame only. The table includes over a million clones, about 84% detected once. The TCR sequence derives from a man between 18 and 35 years old in good health. Some clones in this sample may be carry-over from other donors' samples. The rearrangement joins TRBV28 to TRBJ2-5; 9 nucleotides line up with TRBD1. Sequenced: memory CD4+ T cells from PBMCs. Subset reported: CD45RA-negative fraction. The CDR3 is CASSVPGQGLLETQYF. The CDR3 DNA sequence: TGTGCCAGCAGTGTACCGGGACAGGGACTGTTAGAGACCCAGTACTTC.